Listed below are T cell receptor beta chains from one sample, sequenced in a study of blood T cell repertoires in COVID-19. The table came from immunoSEQ multiplex PCR; TCRdb's copy has only in-frame clones and leaves some out. The sample includes about 240,000 clones, about 87% of them seen just once. Material: PBMCs or T cells enriched from blood (not recorded which). All receptors come from a woman in her thirties with acute COVID-19. CDR3s include the opening cysteine and the closing phenylalanine or tryptophan. The D gene is left open where the match is weak. Not all rows give a size; the values are once, few, many and, for expanded clones, a class.

TRBJ2-3	.	TRBV20-1	15	.	TGCAGTGCTAGTGGCGGTCAAACACCCACAGATACGCAGTATTTT	CSASGGQTPTDTQYF
TRBJ2-2	TRBD2	TRBV6-5	16	few	TGTGCCAGCAGTTACTTGACTAGCGGTAACACCGGGGAGCTGTTTTTT	CASSYLTSGNTGELFF
TRBJ1-4	TRBD1	TRBV2	14	.	TGTGCCAGCAGTGACAGGACAGGGCGTGAAAAACTGTTTTTT	CASSDRTGREKLFF
TRBJ2-5	.	TRBV7-2	14	.	TGTGCCAGCAGCTTAGCGTGGACTGAAGAGACCCAGTACTTC	CASSLAWTEETQYF
TRBJ1-1	.	TRBV7-6	15	.	TGTGCCAGCAGCCCCCTTGGGCTGACGAACACTGAAGCTTTCTTT	CASSPLGLTNTEAFF
TRBJ2-1	.	TRBV15	16	.	TGTGCCACCAGCAGAGATATCACAGACCCCATCGATGAGCAGTTCTTC	CATSRDITDPIDEQFF
TRBJ1-1	.	TRBV18	15	.	TGTGCCAGCTCACTCAGGGTTTCTCGGGACACTGAAGCTTTCTTT	CASSLRVSRDTEAFF
TRBJ2-5	TRBD2	TRBV5-4	18	.	TGTGCCAGCAGCTTGGGGAGGGGACTAAGGATTCGGGTGGAGACCCAGTACTTC	CASSLGRGLRIRVETQYF
TRBJ1-1	.	TRBV19	13	.	TGTGCCAGTAAGAGAACAGAGCACACTGAAGCTTTCTTT	CASKRTEHTEAFF
TRBJ1-1	.	TRBV6-5	15	.	TGTGCCAGCAGTTACTCGGAGGGGATGAACACTGAAGCTTTCTTT	CASSYSEGMNTEAFF
TRBJ1-6	.	TRBV10-3	15	.	TGTGCCATCAGCGAGCAGGAAGTAGTTAATTCACCCCTCCACTTT	CAISEQEVVNSPLHF
TRBJ2-3	.	TRBV4-3	17	few	TGCGCCAGCAGCCAAGATTGGCCGGCGGAAACGCGGCATACGCAGTATTTT	CASSQDWPAETRHTQYF